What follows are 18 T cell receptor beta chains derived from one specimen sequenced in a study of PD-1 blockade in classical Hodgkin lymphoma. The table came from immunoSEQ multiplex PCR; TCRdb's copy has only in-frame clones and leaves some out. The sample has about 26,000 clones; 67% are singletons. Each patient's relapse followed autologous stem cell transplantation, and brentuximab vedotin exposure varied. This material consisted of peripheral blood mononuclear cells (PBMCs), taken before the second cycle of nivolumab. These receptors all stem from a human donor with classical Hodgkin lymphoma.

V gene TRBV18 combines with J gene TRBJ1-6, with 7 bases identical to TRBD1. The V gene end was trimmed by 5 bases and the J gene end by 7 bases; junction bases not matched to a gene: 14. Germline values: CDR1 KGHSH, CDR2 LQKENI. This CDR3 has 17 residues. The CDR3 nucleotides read TGTGCCAGCTCAAATTCAGGGGGAAGCCTAATAAATTCACCCCTCCACTTT. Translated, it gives CASSNSGGSLINSPLHF.

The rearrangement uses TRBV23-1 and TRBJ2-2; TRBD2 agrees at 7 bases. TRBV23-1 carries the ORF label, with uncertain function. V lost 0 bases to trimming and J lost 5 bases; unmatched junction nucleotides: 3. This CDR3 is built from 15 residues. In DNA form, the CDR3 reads TGCGCCAGCAGTCAATCGAACGGGAGGACCGGGGAGCTGTTTTTT. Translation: CASSQSNGRTGELFF.

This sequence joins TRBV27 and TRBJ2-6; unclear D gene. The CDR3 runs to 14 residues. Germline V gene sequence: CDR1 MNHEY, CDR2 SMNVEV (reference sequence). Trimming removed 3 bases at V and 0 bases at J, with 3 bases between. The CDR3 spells CASSLGSGANVLTF. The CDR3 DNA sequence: TGTGCCAGCAGTTTGGGCTCTGGGGCCAACGTCCTGACTTTC.

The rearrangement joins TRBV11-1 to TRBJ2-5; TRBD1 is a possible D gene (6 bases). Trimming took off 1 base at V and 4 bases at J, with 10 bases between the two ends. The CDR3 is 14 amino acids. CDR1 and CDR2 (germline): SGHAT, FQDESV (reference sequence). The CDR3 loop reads CASSLGTGLETQYF. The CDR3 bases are TGTGCCAGCAGCTTAGGAACAGGGTTAGAGACCCAGTACTTC.

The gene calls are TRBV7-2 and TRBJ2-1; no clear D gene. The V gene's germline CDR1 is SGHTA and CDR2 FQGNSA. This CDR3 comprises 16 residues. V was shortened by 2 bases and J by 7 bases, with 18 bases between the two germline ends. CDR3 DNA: TGTGCCAGCAGCTTACATGACCCCACCCTCGGGAATGAGCAGTTCTTC. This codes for CASSLHDPTLGNEQFF.

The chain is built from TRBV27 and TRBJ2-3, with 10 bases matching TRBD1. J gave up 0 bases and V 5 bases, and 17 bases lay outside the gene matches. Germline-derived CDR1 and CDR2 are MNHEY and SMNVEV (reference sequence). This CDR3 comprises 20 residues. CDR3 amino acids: CASSRSPGTGATLSTDTQYF. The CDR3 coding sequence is TGTGCCAGCAGTCGCTCTCCCGGGACAGGGGCGACCTTGAGCACAGATACGCAGTATTTT.

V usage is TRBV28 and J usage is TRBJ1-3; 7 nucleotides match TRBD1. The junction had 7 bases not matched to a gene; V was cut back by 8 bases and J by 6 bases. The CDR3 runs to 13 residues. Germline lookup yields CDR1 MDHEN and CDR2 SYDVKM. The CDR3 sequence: CASGGQSTNTIYF. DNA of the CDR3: TGTGCCAGCGGGGGACAGAGTACAAACACCATATATTTT.

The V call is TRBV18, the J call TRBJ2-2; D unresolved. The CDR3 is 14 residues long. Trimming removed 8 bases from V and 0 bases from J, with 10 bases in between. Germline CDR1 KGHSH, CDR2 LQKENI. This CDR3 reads CASPRKTNTGELFF. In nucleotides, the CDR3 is TGTGCCAGCCCCCGGAAAACGAACACCGGGGAGCTGTTTTTT.

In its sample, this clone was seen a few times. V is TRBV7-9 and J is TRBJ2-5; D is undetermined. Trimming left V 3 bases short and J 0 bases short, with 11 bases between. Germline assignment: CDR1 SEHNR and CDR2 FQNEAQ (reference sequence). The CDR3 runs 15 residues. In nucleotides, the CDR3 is TGTGCCAGCAGCTTGGGCAGCCCGTACCAAGAGACCCAGTACTTC. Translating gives CASSLGSPYQETQYF.

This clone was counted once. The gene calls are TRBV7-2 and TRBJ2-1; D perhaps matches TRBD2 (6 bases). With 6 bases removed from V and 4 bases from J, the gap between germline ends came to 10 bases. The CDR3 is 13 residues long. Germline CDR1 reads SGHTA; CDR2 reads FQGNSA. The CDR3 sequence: CASRVSGYNEQFF. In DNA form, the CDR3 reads TGTGCCAGCAGGGTTAGCGGTTACAATGAGCAGTTCTTC.

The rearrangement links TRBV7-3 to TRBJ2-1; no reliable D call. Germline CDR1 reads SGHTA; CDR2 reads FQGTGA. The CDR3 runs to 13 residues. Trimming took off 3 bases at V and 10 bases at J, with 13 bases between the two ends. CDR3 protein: CASSFSFKTEQFF. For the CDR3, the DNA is TGTGCCAGCAGCTTCTCATTTAAGACAGAGCAGTTCTTC.

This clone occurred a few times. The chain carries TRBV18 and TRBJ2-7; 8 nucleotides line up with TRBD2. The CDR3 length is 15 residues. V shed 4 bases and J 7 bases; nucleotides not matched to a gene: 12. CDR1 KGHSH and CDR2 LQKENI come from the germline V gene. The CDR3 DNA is TGTGCCAGCTCACTACTTCCAGCGGGGGAGGTAGAGCAGTACTTC. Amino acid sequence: CASSLLPAGEVEQYF.

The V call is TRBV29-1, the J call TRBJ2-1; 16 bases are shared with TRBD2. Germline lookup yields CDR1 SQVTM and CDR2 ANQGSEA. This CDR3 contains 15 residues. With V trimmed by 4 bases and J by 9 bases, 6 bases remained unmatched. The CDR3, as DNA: TGCAGCGTTGCTGGGACTAGCGGGAGGGCCACTGAGCAGTTCTTC. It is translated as CSVAGTSGRATEQFF.

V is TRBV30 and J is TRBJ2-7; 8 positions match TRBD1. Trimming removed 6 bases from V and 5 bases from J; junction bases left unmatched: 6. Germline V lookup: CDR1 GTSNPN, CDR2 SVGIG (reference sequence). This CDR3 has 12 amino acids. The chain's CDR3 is CACWTGSHEQYF. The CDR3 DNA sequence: TGTGCCTGCTGGACAGGGTCCCACGAGCAGTACTTC.

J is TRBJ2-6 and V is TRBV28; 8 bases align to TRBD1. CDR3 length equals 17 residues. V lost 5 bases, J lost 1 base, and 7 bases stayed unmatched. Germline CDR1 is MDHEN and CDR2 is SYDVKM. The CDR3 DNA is TGTGCCAGCAGTCCCGGGACAGGACTGTCTGGGGCCAACGTCCTGACTTTC. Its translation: CASSPGTGLSGANVLTF.

As DNA, the CDR3 is TGTGCCAGCAGCTTAGGGGCAGGGAAGTACGAGCAGTACTTC. This translates into CASSLGAGKYEQYF. The rearrangement uses TRBV5-5 and TRBJ2-7; tentative D call: TRBD1 (5 bases). CDR1 and CDR2 (germline): SGHKS, YYEKEE (reference sequence). V was cut by 2 bases and J by 4 bases, with 13 bases left in between. The CDR3 runs to 14 residues.

Here the CDR3 DNA reads TGTGCCAGCAGTTTAGAAGAACTCCAGTTCTTC. This gives the protein CASSLEELQFF. The chain uses TRBV28 and TRBJ2-1; D unclear. This CDR3 is 11 amino acids long. Trimming stripped 2 bases from V and 13 bases from J, with 9 bases between. Germline V lookup: CDR1 MDHEN, CDR2 SYDVKM.

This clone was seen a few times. The CDR3 here is CASSIDGRGAQPQHF. The DNA of the CDR3 is TGTGCCAGTAGTATAGATGGGAGGGGGGCCCAGCCCCAGCATTTT. The V gene is TRBV19, the J gene TRBJ1-5; D possibly corresponds to TRBD1 (6 bases). CDR3 length: 15 amino acids. Trimming removed 0 bases at V and 7 bases at J, with 13 bases between. CDR1 is LNHDA and CDR2 is SQIVND in the germline V gene (reference sequence).